This passage covers 3 T cell receptor beta chains from one sample sequenced in a study of blood T cells in healthy people across ages. Alongside a J-beta primer mix, a sample-barcoded 5' primer served in a second PCR lasting about 6 to 12 cycles. MiXCR, applied by TCRdb to the 5' RACE reads, yields one record per CDR3 protein. This table holds 1.5 million to 2 million distinct CDR3 sequences, 28% found once. The sequencing sample was made of blood. Source of these receptors: a woman aged 25 to 39 in good health.

The sample holds a few counts of this clonotype. The chain couples TRBV7-9 to TRBJ2-2, with D tentatively TRBD2 (5 bases). Germline V gene data show CDR1 as SEHNR and CDR2 as FQNEAQ (reference sequence). The CDR3 spans 15 residues. Trimming left V 8 bases short and J 1 base short, with 14 bases between. CDR3 DNA: TGTGCCAGCGCCCCCCGGGGATGGAACACCGGGGAGCTGTTTTTT. Translation gives CASAPRGWNTGELFF.

This clonotype was counted many times. V is TRBV20-1 and J is TRBJ2-4, with 14 bases fitting TRBD2. The CDR3 runs 15 residues. Germline trimming cut 5 bases from V and 1 base from J; bases unmatched to any gene: 1. CDR1 and CDR2 (germline): DFQATT, SNEGSKA (reference sequence). The chain's CDR3 is CSAGLAGGAKNIQYF. For the CDR3, the DNA is TGCAGTGCTGGACTAGCGGGGGGTGCCAAAAACATTCAGTACTTC.

Worth noting for this clonotype: This may come from a read error, since a much larger clone is one base off. The chain has TRBV12-3 or TRBV12-4 and TRBJ2-5; D might be TRBD1 or TRBD2, each matching 5 bases. The CDR3 is 13 residues long. V was cut by 5 bases and J by 11 bases, with 18 bases left in between. The CDR3 nucleotides read TGTGCCAGCAGTCAGGGACCTCCCAATGAGCAGTACTTC. Amino acid sequence: CASSQGPPNEQYF.